The text below deals with one T cell receptor beta chain. The CDR3 spans 15 residues. Trimming removed 1 base from V and 0 bases from J; junction bases left unmatched: 5. The germline V gene encodes CDR1 GTSNPN and CDR2 SVGIG (reference sequence). These data originate in a study of control samples from healthy donors and cancer patients. The assay was immunoSEQ multiplex PCR, and TCRdb's table has in-frame clones only and misses some. The profile shows roughly 50,000 clones, about 93% of them singletons. The J gene is TRBJ2-7, the V gene TRBV30; 8 nucleotides line up with TRBD1. The material sequenced was blood. This clonotype originated in a man aged 25 to 40 in good health. As DNA, the CDR3 is TGTGCCTGGAGTGAGGGGGGACAGGCCTCCTACGAGCAGTACTTC. Translated, it gives CAWSEGGQASYEQYF.